This is a list of T cell receptor beta chains from one sample in a study of lymphopenia after photon versus proton radiotherapy. The data were produced by immunoSEQ multiplex PCR, yet TCRdb's version contains in-frame clones alone and is incomplete. Of tens of thousands of clones listed, roughly 86% are singletons. The sample consisted of peripheral blood, taken from a patient treated with photon-based radiotherapy. Receptor source: a middle-aged man with gastric cancer. CDR3s include the opening cysteine and the closing phenylalanine or tryptophan. The D gene is left open where the match is weak. Clone sizes are given selectively: once, few, many, or a class where the clone is expanded.

d_call	v_call	j_call	clone_size	cdr3_aa	cdr3_nt
TRBD1	TRBV9	TRBJ1-2	-	CASSAGQGAFGYTF	TGTGCCAGCAGCGCGGGACAGGGGGCGTTCGGCTACACCTTC
TRBD1	TRBV7-8	TRBJ1-5	-	CASSLVLDRDSNQPQHF	TGTGCCAGCAGCTTAGTCTTGGACAGGGATAGCAATCAGCCCCAGCATTTT
-	TRBV6-6	TRBJ1-2	-	CASSLGKFYGYTF	TGTGCCAGCAGTTTGGGAAAGTTTTATGGCTACACCTTC
-	TRBV7-2	TRBJ2-7	-	CASSFAQSSYEQYF	TGTGCCAGCAGCTTCGCCCAGAGCTCCTACGAGCAGTACTTC
TRBD1	TRBV30	TRBJ1-5	-	CAWRDPGDSQPQHF	TGTGCCTGGAGGGACCCAGGGGACAGTCAGCCCCAGCATTTT
-	TRBV4-3	TRBJ1-1	-	CASSQGDTEAFF	TGCGCCAGCAGCCAAGGGGACACTGAAGCTTTCTTT
-	TRBV6-6	TRBJ1-2	-	CASSPTDNYGYTF	TGTGCCAGCAGTCCCACAGATAACTATGGCTACACCTTC
-	TRBV15	TRBJ1-1	-	CATSLSRMNTEAFF	TGTGCCACCAGCCTTAGCAGAATGAACACTGAAGCTTTCTTT
-	TRBV6-1	TRBJ1-2	-	CATLKPGSNYGYTF	TGTGCCACACTAAAACCAGGGAGCAACTATGGCTACACCTTC
TRBD2	TRBV4-2	TRBJ2-4	-	CASSQDRSLAGGSYF	TGTGCCAGCAGCCAAGATCGGAGCCTAGCGGGGGGTTCGTACTTC
-	TRBV2	TRBJ2-7	-	CASSGITGYYEQYF	TGTGCCAGCAGTGGGATAACAGGGTACTACGAGCAGTACTTC
TRBD2	TRBV7-3	TRBJ2-3	once	CASSSSGGTDTQYF	TGTGCCAGCAGCTCTAGCGGAGGAACAGATACGCAGTATTTT
-	TRBV6-5	TRBJ2-1	-	CASSYLGDYNEQFF	TGTGCCAGCAGTTATTTGGGGGACTACAATGAGCAGTTCTTC
-	TRBV5-1	TRBJ2-2	-	CASSPEWGNTGELFF	TGCGCCAGCAGCCCCGAGTGGGGGAACACCGGGGAGCTGTTTTTT
-	TRBV6-5	TRBJ1-2	-	CASSYGKGWNGYTF	TGTGCCAGCAGTTATGGAAAGGGATGGAACGGCTACACCTTC
-	TRBV4-1	TRBJ2-7	-	CASSQEPGGYEQYF	TGCGCCAGCAGCCAAGAACCCGGCGGCTACGAGCAGTACTTC
-	TRBV2	TRBJ2-1	-	CASSVGQTNEQFF	TGTGCCAGCAGTGTTGGCCAGACTAATGAGCAGTTCTTC
TRBD1	TRBV2	TRBJ2-2	-	CASSRQGNAGELFF	TGTGCCAGCAGTAGACAGGGGAATGCCGGGGAGCTGTTTTTT
-	TRBV6-5	TRBJ1-1	-	CASSYSNLGPAFF	TGTGCCAGCAGTTACTCGAACTTGGGACCGGCTTTCTTT
-	TRBV29-1	TRBJ1-5	-	CSVGGTRNQPQHF	TGCAGCGTTGGTGGGACGCGCAATCAGCCCCAGCATTTT
TRBD1	TRBV10-1	TRBJ2-3	-	CASSVRGRDRYTDTQYF	TGCGCCAGCAGTGTAAGAGGACGGGACAGATACACAGATACGCAGTATTTT
-	TRBV4-1	TRBJ2-7	-	CASSQVWASPYEQYF	TGCGCCAGCAGCCAAGTCTGGGCATCCCCCTACGAGCAGTACTTC